The 8 T cell receptor beta chains presented below share a single source sample, sequenced in a study of cytomegalovirus exposure and HLA in healthy donors (dated by TCRdb to 2015 to 2018). The library was made by the immunoSEQ multiplex PCR assay. A mixture of 60 forward primers for TCR Vbeta segments and 13 reverse primers for TCR Jbeta segments was used in the multiplex PCR. Imported from immuneACCESS, the table was reduced by TCRdb to in-frame sequences with V and J called. These copies leave out some clones; in studies compared against another copy, an unresolved V gene accounts for under half, and the cause of the remainder is not known. Present in this sample are some 110,000 clones, 75% to 90% of which were seen just once. The ten top clones hold 2.1% of the sample. The sample was PBMCs. These receptors all come from a young man in good health and CMV-seronegative.

The chain links TRBV28 to TRBJ2-7; 9 bases map to TRBD1. The CDR3 contains 15 residues. The V gene end was trimmed by 5 bases and the J gene end by 3 bases; junction bases not matched to a gene: 8. Germline lookup yields CDR1 MDHEN and CDR2 SYDVKM. The DNA for the CDR3 is TGTGCCAGCAGTGTACGGACAGGGGAGAGCTACGAGCAGTACTTC. This sequence encodes CASSVRTGESYEQYF.

The chain is built from TRBV6-5 and TRBJ2-5, with D perhaps TRBD2 (5 bases). Per the germline V gene, CDR1 is MNHEY and CDR2 is SVGAGI. V gave up 3 bases and J gave up 3 bases, with 8 bases separating them. The CDR3 is 13 amino acids. CDR3 nucleotide sequence: TGTGCCAGCAGTTATTTCGGGGAAGAGACCCAGTACTTC. The encoded protein is CASSYFGEETQYF.

This clone appeared a few times. This chain joins TRBV2 and TRBJ2-3; 7 positions match TRBD1. V shed 1 base and J 6 bases; nucleotides not matched to a gene: 16. The CDR3 sequence is 18 residues long. The germline CDR1 and CDR2 sequences are SNHLY and FYNNEI. Here the CDR3 DNA reads TGTGCCAGCAGTGAAGGACTTGAGACAGGGAAACTTTGGGATACGCAGTATTTT. Residues: CASSEGLETGKLWDTQYF. Variable domain in full (rest from reference TRBV2 and TRBJ2-3): EPEVTQTPSHQVTQMGQEVILRCVPISNHLYFYWYRQILGQKVEFLVSFYNNEISEKSEIFDDQFSVERPDGSNFTLKIRSTKLEDSAMYFCASSEGLETGKLWDTQYFGPGTRLTVL.

The chain uses TRBV27 and TRBJ2-4, with 14 bases identical to TRBD2. The trim removed 3 bases at V and 4 bases at J, leaving 2 bases unmatched. The CDR3 totals 16 residues. Per the germline V gene, CDR1 is MNHEY and CDR2 is SMNVEV (reference sequence). CDR3 sequence: CASSLRLAGGKNIQYF. In nucleotides, the CDR3 is TGTGCCAGCAGTTTGCGACTAGCGGGGGGGAAAAACATTCAGTACTTC.

This clone was detected once. The chain carries TRBV27 and TRBJ1-4; possibly TRBD1 for D (6 bases). CDR1 MNHEY and CDR2 SMNVEV come from the germline V gene (reference sequence). The CDR3 covers 14 residues. Trimming cost V 6 bases and J 3 bases, with 11 bases left between them. In DNA form, the CDR3 reads TGTGCCAGCAGGAAACAGGGACCTAATGAAAAACTGTTTTTT. It yields the protein CASRKQGPNEKLFF.

This clone has a handful of counts. The rearrangement links TRBV6-4 to TRBJ2-3, with 7 bases identical to TRBD1. Germline values: CDR1 MRHNA, CDR2 SNTAGT. Trimming took 4 bases from V and 3 from J; bases not matched to a gene: 7. The CDR3 has 15 residues. CDR3 DNA sequence: TGTGCCAGCAGTGCCACTACAGGGGCGACAGATACGCAGTATTTT. It yields the protein CASSATTGATDTQYF.

The chain joins TRBV11-2 to TRBJ1-2; 11 nucleotides line up with TRBD1. Germline V CDR1 and CDR2: SGHAT, FQNNGV. CDR3 size: 18 residues. Trimming cost V 1 base and J 4 bases; bases outside gene matches: 11. The CDR3 DNA follows: TGTGCCAGCAGCTTAGTTAGTATCGGGACAGGGGGTTTCTATGGCTACACCTTC. Amino acid sequence: CASSLVSIGTGGFYGYTF.

A few counts support this clone. The chain uses TRBV5-5 and TRBJ1-4, with D uncertain. CDR1 and CDR2 (germline): SGHKS, YYEKEE (reference sequence). The CDR3 consists of 16 residues. With 4 bases removed from V and 4 bases from J, the gap between germline ends came to 17 bases. CDR3 coding DNA: TGTGCCAGCAGCCCGACCGGGTCCCCCTTTAATGAAAAACTGTTTTTT. Encoded protein: CASSPTGSPFNEKLFF.